This T cell receptor (beta chain) was retrieved from a study of tumor-infiltrating lymphocytes in primary liver carcinoma. Overall study: Patients, male and female, were 30 to 69 years old. Whole-study results and caveats: Tumors and blood were compared for top-250-clone fraction, and tumors had the significantly higher value (p = 0.039).

Total RNA amounting to 450 to 500 ng was the source from which TCR beta cDNA was made with a constant-region primer. ARM-PCR was slightly modified, and three nested multiplex PCR rounds with it gave rise to the TCR beta libraries. TRBV1-TRBV30 forward and Cbeta reverse primers drove the first two approximately 10-cycle rounds. TCRdb recomputed calls from the multiplex PCR reads with MiXCR, one row per CDR3 protein. The sample consists of about 70,000 distinct CDR3 sequences, roughly two thirds of them appearing once. Germline V lookup: CDR1 MRHNA, CDR2 SNTAGT. There are 13 residues in the CDR3. V shed 6 bases and J shed 5 bases, with 13 bases lying between them. From unsorted bulk tissue weighing roughly 19-34 mg, DNA and RNA were co-extracted. These patients lived with chronic HBV infection and had never been treated. As to this clonotype: Its cognate antigen is unknown.

The clonotype was recovered from a middle-aged man with primary liver carcinoma and hepatitis B virus infection. The sequenced material came from liver tumor tissue from sampling region 4. Subset of the sample: tumor region T4, right-lateral pole. The chain links TRBV6-4 to TRBJ1-1; D is unclear. The CDR3 here is CASSPAGETEAFF. The CDR3 nucleotides read TGTGCCAGCAGCCCGGCCGGGGAGACTGAAGCTTTCTTT.